This is a list of T cell receptor beta chains from one sample in a study of T-cell reconstitution after alpha-beta-depleted transplantation in children. MiXCR was run by TCRdb on the PCR reads, yielding one entry per CDR3 protein. This sample has 450,000 to 600,000 distinct CDR3 sequences, with less than 35% found just once. The starting material was PBMCs from the stem cell graft donor, obtained from the stem cell graft. The receptors stem from a human donor who donated a stem cell graft to a child with aplastic anemia. The CDR3 runs from the conserved cysteine through the conserved F or W. Fields, in order: V gene, clone size, J gene, D gene, CDR3 protein, CDR3 DNA. The D gene is left open where the match is weak. Size is omitted from some rows. Given values are once, few, many or a class for expanded clones.

v_call: TRBV5-1; clone_size: few; j_call: TRBJ1-1; d_call: -; cdr3_aa: CASSRRSGETEAFF; cdr3_nt: TGCGCCAGCAGCCGACGGTCGGGGGAAACTGAAGCTTTCTTT
v_call: TRBV13; clone_size: -; j_call: TRBJ2-5; d_call: -; cdr3_aa: CASSLGRGSGKTQYF; cdr3_nt: TGTGCCAGCAGCTTAGGTCGTGGTTCGGGAAAGACCCAGTACTTC
v_call: TRBV30; clone_size: -; j_call: TRBJ1-1; d_call: -; cdr3_aa: CAWSSQGGTEAFF; cdr3_nt: TGTGCCTGGAGTTCTCAAGGGGGGACTGAAGCTTTCTTT
v_call: TRBV27; clone_size: -; j_call: TRBJ2-2; d_call: -; cdr3_aa: CASSFLGGGELFF; cdr3_nt: TGTGCCAGCAGTTTCCTGGGAGGCGGGGAGCTGTTTTTT
v_call: TRBV5-1; clone_size: -; j_call: TRBJ2-5; d_call: -; cdr3_aa: CASSLGQIDQETQYF; cdr3_nt: TGCGCCAGCAGCCTGGGGCAGATAGACCAAGAGACCCAGTACTTC
v_call: TRBV7-9; clone_size: -; j_call: TRBJ2-1; d_call: -; cdr3_aa: CASSPQQGSSYNEQFF; cdr3_nt: TGTGCCAGCAGCCCCCAGCAGGGGAGCTCCTACAATGAGCAGTTCTTC
v_call: TRBV7-9; clone_size: -; j_call: TRBJ2-3; d_call: -; cdr3_aa: CASSSSAGLGWTDTQYF; cdr3_nt: TGTGCCAGCAGCTCCAGCGCAGGCCTAGGGTGGACAGATACGCAGTATTTT
v_call: TRBV5-1; clone_size: few; j_call: TRBJ2-3; d_call: -; cdr3_aa: CASSRIGAVTDTQYF; cdr3_nt: TGCGCCAGCAGTCGTATCGGGGCTGTCACAGATACGCAGTATTTT
v_call: TRBV5-1; clone_size: -; j_call: TRBJ2-1; d_call: TRBD2; cdr3_aa: CASSSTGTSANNEQFF; cdr3_nt: TGCGCCAGCAGCTCAACCGGGACTAGCGCAAACAATGAGCAGTTCTTC
v_call: TRBV7-2; clone_size: many; j_call: TRBJ2-3; d_call: -; cdr3_aa: CASSLRRETDTQYF; cdr3_nt: TGTGCCAGCAGCTTACGCCGGGAGACAGATACGCAGTATTTT
v_call: TRBV7-9; clone_size: -; j_call: TRBJ1-1; d_call: -; cdr3_aa: CASTRWNTEAFF; cdr3_nt: TGTGCCAGCACCCGGTGGAACACTGAAGCTTTCTTT
v_call: TRBV5-1; clone_size: few; j_call: TRBJ1-3; d_call: -; cdr3_aa: CASSPRDTGNTIYF; cdr3_nt: TGCGCCAGCAGCCCCCGGGACACAGGAAACACCATATATTTT
v_call: TRBV29-1; clone_size: -; j_call: TRBJ2-7; d_call: -; cdr3_aa: CSVSRGYEQYF; cdr3_nt: TGCAGCGTGTCCCGGGGCTACGAGCAGTACTTC
v_call: TRBV20-1; clone_size: -; j_call: TRBJ2-1; d_call: TRBD2; cdr3_aa: CSAPRDGTSGYNEQFF; cdr3_nt: TGCAGTGCTCCCCGAGACGGGACTAGCGGCTACAATGAGCAGTTCTTC
v_call: TRBV15; clone_size: many; j_call: TRBJ1-5; d_call: -; cdr3_aa: CATSRDNRGNQPQHF; cdr3_nt: TGTGCCACCAGCAGGGATAACAGGGGCAATCAGCCCCAGCATTTT